Listed here are 16 T cell receptor beta chains from one sample, sequenced in a study of CD8+ T cells in alopecia areata (dated by TCRdb to the late 2010s). Libraries came from the immunoSEQ multiplex PCR assay. To provide template for TCR sequencing, every sample had RNA extracted and reverse transcribed into cDNA. Not all clones reach the TCRdb copy of this immuneACCESS table, which keeps in-frame sequences only. Checked studies attribute under half of the gap to unresolved V genes and leave the rest unexplained. For this sample the table gives 150,000 to 200,000 clones, of which about 60% were detected only once. Jointly, the top ten make up more than 13% of the sample. Taken with the paper, the label for time point translates to: about 5 months on oral tofacitinib. Interpreted using the paper, the treatment or condition label stands for: oral pan-JAK inhibitor, 5-10 mg twice daily. The sequenced sample was CD4+ T cells sorted from blood, obtained at week 24, from a patient treated with tofacitinib. Receptors were obtained from a human donor with alopecia areata.

J is TRBJ1-4 and V is TRBV29-1; D is ambiguous. This CDR3 contains 13 residues. Trimming took 0 bases from V and 7 from J, leaving 9 bases between them. Germline V gives CDR1 SQVTM, CDR2 ANQGSEA. The CDR3 sequence is CSVEDSPSEKLFF. The DNA of the CDR3 is TGCAGCGTTGAAGATAGCCCTAGTGAAAAACTGTTTTTT.

The chain combines TRBV28 with TRBJ2-5; 10 bases align to TRBD1. CDR1 is MDHEN, CDR2 SYDVKM, per germline. The CDR3 length is 16 residues. The J segment lost 1 base and the V segment lost 5 bases, leaving 7 bases of the junction unmatched. The CDR3, as DNA: TGTGCCAGCAGTGTAGGGGACAGGGGTTTCCAAGAGACCCAGTACTTC. As protein: CASSVGDRGFQETQYF.

Comments on this clone: Within the sample, other DNA sequences also encode this same CDR3. The chain links TRBV12-5 to TRBJ2-5; D ambiguous. CDR3 length: 11 residues. Trimming removed 2 bases at V and 5 bases at J, with 3 bases between. Germline V gene sequence: CDR1 LGHNT, CDR2 FRNRAP. The CDR3 sequence: CASGLSETQYF. The CDR3 coding sequence is TGTGCTAGTGGTTTGTCGGAGACCCAGTACTTC.

The rearrangement links TRBV4-1 to TRBJ2-2; 7 bases line up with TRBD1. The CDR3 covers 14 residues. Germline-derived CDR1 and CDR2 are MGHRA and YSYEKL. J lost 13 bases, V lost 0 bases, and 8 bases had no gene match. The CDR3 spells CASSQEGSRTGLFF. CDR3 DNA sequence: TGCGCCAGCAGCCAAGAGGGATCGAGGACAGGGCTGTTTTTT.

Written as DNA, the CDR3 is TGCAGCGTTCTTACAGGGGGAGGTGAGACCCAGTACTTC. Its protein is CSVLTGGGETQYF. J is TRBJ2-5 and V is TRBV29-1; 8 bases are shared with TRBD1. Germline-derived CDR1 and CDR2 are SQVTM and ANQGSEA. The CDR3 is 13 residues long. V lost 5 bases and J lost 5; bases outside the gene matches: 7.

This clone was picked up a small number of times. CDR3 in amino acids: CSVETTGGTDTQYF. Here the CDR3 DNA reads TGCAGCGTTGAAACAACAGGAGGCACAGATACGCAGTATTTT. This chain connects TRBV29-1 to TRBJ2-3; TRBD1 might be the D (5 bases). The CDR3 totals 14 residues. V lost 2 bases and J 1 base, leaving 10 bases between the germline ends. Germline assignment: CDR1 SQVTM and CDR2 ANQGSEA.

This clone was seen a handful of times. The chain employs TRBV14 and TRBJ1-6; D remains ambiguous. Deletions cut 1 base from V and 9 bases from J, with 7 bases between. This CDR3 contains 13 residues. Germline V gives CDR1 SGHDN, CDR2 FVKESK. The CDR3 region is CASSQVSSSPLHF. The CDR3 DNA reads TGTGCCAGCAGCCAAGTATCTAGTTCACCCCTCCACTTT.

This chain uses TRBV5-1 with TRBJ2-3; tentatively, D is TRBD1 (6 bases). The CDR3 sequence is 14 residues long. Germline V gene data show CDR1 as SGHRS and CDR2 as YFSETQ. V gave up 2 bases and J gave up 4 bases, with 11 bases separating them. The CDR3 nucleotides read TGCGCCAGCAGCTTTCAACAGGGACCAGATACGCAGTATTTT. Its protein is CASSFQQGPDTQYF.

The CDR3 bases are TGCAGCGTTGGTTTGCAGGGATCCTACGAGCAGTACTTC. Protein sequence: CSVGLQGSYEQYF. The V and J genes are TRBV29-1 and TRBJ2-7, with D perhaps matching TRBD1 (5 bases). V was pared by 4 bases and J by 1 base, with 11 bases between. Germline V gene data show CDR1 as SQVTM and CDR2 as ANQGSEA. This CDR3 region has 13 residues.

Note on this clone: This sample also contains other DNA sequences that code for the same CDR3. The J gene is TRBJ2-3, the V gene TRBV29-1; D call uncertain. Germline loops: CDR1 SQVTM, CDR2 ANQGSEA. This CDR3 is built from 11 residues. Trimming removed 6 bases at V and 0 bases at J, with 4 bases between. CDR3 loop: CSVASTDTQYF. DNA for the CDR3: TGCAGCGTAGCTAGCACAGATACGCAGTATTTT.

This sequence joins TRBV29-1 and TRBJ1-2; 10 bases fit TRBD1. Germline V lookup: CDR1 SQVTM, CDR2 ANQGSEA. Unmatched junction bases numbered 5, after V lost 3 bases and J lost 4 bases. The length of the CDR3 is 14 residues. CDR3 in amino acids: CSVDGQGGGYGYTF. CDR3 in DNA: TGCAGCGTTGATGGACAGGGGGGAGGCTATGGCTACACCTTC.

The chain joins TRBV29-1 to TRBJ1-2; D is undetermined. The CDR3 runs to 11 residues. Trimming removed 1 base at V and 11 bases at J, with 11 bases between. Germline loops: CDR1 SQVTM, CDR2 ANQGSEA. The CDR3 loop reads CSVEVGRLYTF. CDR3 sequence (DNA): TGCAGCGTTGAAGTCGGTAGGCTGTACACCTTC.

The chain combines TRBV5-1 with TRBJ1-2; D ambiguous. The V end lost 3 bases, the J end lost 7 bases, and 10 bases lay between the germline ends. The CDR3 length is 12 residues. Looked up from germline, CDR1 is SGHRS and CDR2 is YFSETQ. The CDR3 region is CASSSGQVGYTF. The CDR3 nucleotides are TGCGCCAGCAGCTCAGGCCAGGTTGGCTACACCTTC.

The chain couples TRBV29-1 to TRBJ1-2; D perhaps matches TRBD1 (5 bases). Trimming shortened V by 7 bases and J by 8 bases, and 14 bases separated the two germline ends. CDR1 is SQVTM, CDR2 ANQGSEA, per germline. There are 11 residues in the CDR3. The CDR3 region is CSAGTAVGYTF. The CDR3 DNA is TGCAGCGCTGGGACGGCTGTGGGCTACACCTTC.

The rearrangement links TRBV2 to TRBJ2-5; TRBD1 might be the D (6 bases). Germline CDR1 is SNHLY and CDR2 is FYNNEI. V gave up 8 bases and J gave up 5 bases, with 15 bases separating them. The CDR3 is made up of 13 amino acids. The CDR3 DNA follows: TGTGCCAGCCGGGAAGGGGGTCGGGAGACCCAGTACTTC. Protein: CASREGGRETQYF.

The sample holds a few counts of this clone. The J gene is TRBJ2-2, the V gene TRBV11-1; D possibly uses TRBD1 or TRBD2 (5 bases each). Trimming left V 5 bases short and J 5 bases short, with 15 bases between. CDR1 is SGHAT, CDR2 FQDESV, per germline (reference sequence). This CDR3 region has 15 residues. Here the CDR3 reads CASSLNMGETGELFF. The CDR3, as DNA: TGTGCCAGCAGCCTTAATATGGGGGAGACCGGGGAGCTGTTTTTT.